This T cell receptor (beta chain) was recorded in a study of graft-versus-host responses after intestinal transplantation. Study overall: All recipients were transplanted with multivisceral, liver-intestinal, or isolated intestinal grafts. Following induction with anti-thymocyte globulin, all recipients were given tacrolimus and steroids for approximately 3 years.

This clone has just a few counts. Its antigen is unknown. Study results and limitations: GvH clonotypes were identified within recipient marrow, with a subset emerging first in ileum or blood.

Clones were read by immunoSEQ multiplex PCR, and TCRdb kept only the in-frame ones, dropping some. Of about 19,000 clones in the sample, roughly four fifths were seen once. V trimming: 7 bases; J trimming: 10 bases; junction bases outside the gene matches: 8. This CDR3 is 13 amino acids long. Germline loops: CDR1 MNHEY, CDR2 SVGAGI. Specimen: PBMCs, collected 14 days after transplant. This clonotype originated in a human patient who received an intestinal transplant, so some T cells may come from the graft donor. V gene TRBV6-5 combines with J gene TRBJ2-1; the match to TRBD1 covers 9 bases. CDR3 protein: CASTQTGGREQFF. The DNA of the CDR3 is TGTGCCAGCACCCAAACAGGGGGCCGGGAGCAGTTCTTC.